The text below deals with one T cell receptor beta chain. This clonotype was counted ten times or more. Its antigen is unknown. No much larger clone exists at a distance of one base, and base qualities are not known. All donors were healthy Caucasians. The twin cohort consisted of three pairs of female monozygotic twins, all aged roughly 18 to 30 years. Positive isolation kits from Invitrogen were used to isolate CD4+ and CD8+ T cell populations. This record comes from a study of identical twins (dated by TCRdb to 2016 to 2018). The study in broad terms: To test whether fetal clonotypes persist, the study used deep sequencing on TCR alpha and beta repertoires from monozygotic twins, unrelated adults of various ages, and cord blood. Replicate twin experiments were performed at different times using different library preparation protocols to rule out contamination. Points the paper makes about the study in general: Invariant T cells such as MAIT and iNKT could partly confound zero-insertion analyses, although diverse VJ usage argued against such confounding for most clonotypes. Fewer insertions were carried by abundant cord blood beta clonotypes, a similar but weaker trend appeared in young adult naive repertoires, and no such trend appeared in memory repertoires. Compared with coincidental sharing between unrelated individuals, out-of-frame TCR alpha sequences shared between twins had an excess of sequences with low generation probability. In monozygotic twins, out-of-frame TCR alpha sharing was systematically underestimated by recombination models, although the models agreed with sharing between unrelated individuals. Conclusions relied on cross-sectional statistical analysis, since the same donors could not be followed over many years. In beta out-of-frame sequences, excess twin sharing was weaker, because having fewer shared sequences lowered the signal-to-noise ratio.

V is pared back by 5 bases and J by 13 bases, with 14 bases lying between the germline termini. In the germline V gene, CDR1 corresponds to SGHVS and CDR2 to FNYEAQ. The CDR3 sequence holds 12 residues, the cysteine and phenylalanine included. Just CDR3 DNA is preserved here, 36 bases in frame from base 1. The receptor library was made with 5' RACE. TCRdb names Illumina HiSeq 2000 as the instrument used. A universal primer binding site was introduced by template switching, and a unique molecular identifier was present in the final cDNA, enabling accurate counting of TCR cDNA molecules. First-strand cDNA for TCR alpha and beta chains was synthesized from specific primers in the conserved constant-segment region. To control for contamination, every cDNA library carried two barcodes: a SMART-Mk sample barcode plus Illumina barcodes. Two successive PCR steps introduced TruSeq adapter sequences along with Illumina sample barcodes. The Illumina HiSeq platform was used with custom primers to sequence TCR alpha and beta cDNA libraries. The study's own analysis went as follows. Raw reads were processed with MiGEC to extract unique molecular identifiers, and MiXCR was used to determine CDR3 positions. For each individual, recombination models were inferred using an EM algorithm with the repgenHMM and IGoR tools. Shared clonotypes were analyzed with the tcR package in R, and sharing was normalized by the product of cloneset sizes. Out-of-frame nonproductive sequences were analyzed to study raw recombination free of thymic and clonal selection effects. TCRdb's own reprocessing of the public reads used fastp at Q25 and MiXCR and kept productive beta chains. Each CDR3 protein gets just one entry, which takes the most common genes and DNA from the rows behind it. What appears here as the V and J calls and clone size reflects TCRdb's work, not the paper's. Present in this sample are approximately 210,000 distinct CDR3 sequences, about 6.7% of which were seen just once. The ten most abundant clones make up about 15% of the sample.

In addition, the sample was reused for a study of T cells expressing NK-cell markers. As the second study states: About 8 donors provided sorted CD3+CD56+NKG2C+, CD3+CD56+NKG2C- and CD3+CD56-NKG2C+ T-cell subsets, whose TCR beta-chain repertoires were profiled. Among the eight sequenced donors, seven were HCMV-seropositive and one was HCMV-seronegative. To restrict sorting to alphabetaTCR-expressing T cells, an anti-gammadeltaTCR antibody was added in several experiments. In roughly 6 donors, the dominant CD3+CD56+NKG2C+ clonotypes were found to rank among the top 10 CD8+ clonotypes and to make up about 1.0-7.0% of CD8+ T cells. Those dominant clonotypes were again the most abundant among CD3+CD56-NKG2C+ cells in a handful of donors, at about 25-65%. Whether the expanded NKG2C-expressing T cell clones were specific for HCMV antigens remained unclear. All eight donors whose samples were sequenced were randomly selected healthy volunteers, three of them men and five women. HCMV serostatus was determined by detecting HCMV-specific IgG in serum with a commercial ELISA kit. MIGEC handled demultiplexing of the reads and grouping by UMI, while MiTCR was used to assemble and quantify clonotypes. Only TCR cDNA sequences supported by at least two reads were kept to exclude erroneous sequences. The tcR package was used for downstream repertoire analysis, and clonotypes were matched between fractions using CDR3 nucleotide sequence together with V segment. VDJmatch was used to annotate antigen specificity against VDJdb, with one amino acid substitution allowed in CDR3.

The origin of this receptor is a woman aged 18-29 years in good health. The rearranged segments are TRBV7-6 and TRBJ1-4, and TRBD1 may be the D gene, going by 6 matching bases. Sequenced sample: CD8+ T cells sorted from blood. The nucleotide sequence reads as follows: TGTGCCAGCAGCGAGGGGGAATCGAGACTGTTTTTT. Translated, this gives CASSEGESRLFF. Where the CDR3 stops, the reference TRBV7-6 and TRBJ1-4 genes take over; the full variable domain is GAGVSQSPRYKVTKRGQDVALRCDPISGHVSLYWYRQALGQGPEFLTYFNYEAQQDKSGLPNDRFSAERPEGSISTLTIQRTEQRDSAMYRCASSEGESRLFFGSGTQLSVL.